One T cell receptor (beta chain) is described in this entry. The sample originates from a study of patients and donors after allogeneic stem cell transplantation. TCRdb re-called the RT-PCR reads through MiXCR, storing one row per CDR3 protein. The profile shows 150,000 to 250,000 distinct CDR3 sequences, around two fifths of them singletons. Trimming pared 4 bases from V and 1 base from J, leaving 11 bases between. The CDR3 has 14 residues. The germline V gene encodes CDR1 SGDLS and CDR2 YYNGEE. What was sequenced was blood, either unsorted or a sorted T cell fraction (not recorded which). This TCR was sampled from a human donor who was either an allogeneic HSCT recipient or a stem cell or donor lymphocyte infusion donor (not recorded which). It is not recorded whose cells these are; they may come from a transplant donor. The chain joins TRBV9 to TRBJ2-5; D is possibly TRBD2 (6 bases). CDR3 residues: CASSLRDSQETQYF. The CDR3 bases are TGTGCCAGCAGCCTCCGGGACTCCCAAGAGACCCAGTACTTC.